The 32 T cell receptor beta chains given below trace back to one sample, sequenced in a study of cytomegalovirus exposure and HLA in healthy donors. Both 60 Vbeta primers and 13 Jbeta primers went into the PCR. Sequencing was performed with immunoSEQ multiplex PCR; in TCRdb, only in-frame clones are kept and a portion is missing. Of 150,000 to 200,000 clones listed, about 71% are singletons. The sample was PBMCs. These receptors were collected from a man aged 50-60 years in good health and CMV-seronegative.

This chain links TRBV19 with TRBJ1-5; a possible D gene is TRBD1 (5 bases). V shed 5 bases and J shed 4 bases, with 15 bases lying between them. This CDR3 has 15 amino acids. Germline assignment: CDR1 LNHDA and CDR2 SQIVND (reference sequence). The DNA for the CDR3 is TGTGCCAGTAGTCTAACTCCAGGGTTAAATCAGCCCCAGCATTTT. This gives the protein CASSLTPGLNQPQHF.

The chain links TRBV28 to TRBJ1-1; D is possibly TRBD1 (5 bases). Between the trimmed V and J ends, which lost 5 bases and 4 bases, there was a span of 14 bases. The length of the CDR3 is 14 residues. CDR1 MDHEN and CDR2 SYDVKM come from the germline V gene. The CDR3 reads CASSTNGGATEAFF. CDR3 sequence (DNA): TGTGCCAGCAGTACTAATGGAGGGGCCACTGAAGCTTTCTTT. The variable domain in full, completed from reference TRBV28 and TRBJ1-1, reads DVKVTQSSRYLVKRTGEKVFLECVQDMDHENMFWYRQDPGLGLRLIYFSYDVKMKEKGDIPEGYSVSREKKERFSLILESASTNQTSMYLCASSTNGGATEAFFGQGTRLTVV.

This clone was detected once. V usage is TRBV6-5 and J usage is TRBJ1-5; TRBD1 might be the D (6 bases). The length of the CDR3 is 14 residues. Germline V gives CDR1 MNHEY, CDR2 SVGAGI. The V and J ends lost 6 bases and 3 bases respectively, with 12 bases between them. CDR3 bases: TGTGCCAGCAGATCGACAGGACCCAATCAGCCCCAGCATTTT. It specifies CASRSTGPNQPQHF.

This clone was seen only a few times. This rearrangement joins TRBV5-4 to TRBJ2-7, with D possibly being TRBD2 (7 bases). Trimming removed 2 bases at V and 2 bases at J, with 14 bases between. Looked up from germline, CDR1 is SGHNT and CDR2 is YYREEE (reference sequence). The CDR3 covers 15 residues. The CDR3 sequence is CASSFGGASTYEQYF. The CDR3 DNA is TGTGCCAGCAGCTTTGGGGGGGCCTCCACCTACGAGCAGTACTTC.

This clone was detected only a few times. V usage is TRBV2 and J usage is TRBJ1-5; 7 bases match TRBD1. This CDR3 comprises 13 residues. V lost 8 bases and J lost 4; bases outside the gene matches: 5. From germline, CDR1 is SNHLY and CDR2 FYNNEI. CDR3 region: CASSGQQNQPQHF. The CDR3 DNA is TGTGCCAGCTCGGGACAGCAAAATCAGCCCCAGCATTTT.

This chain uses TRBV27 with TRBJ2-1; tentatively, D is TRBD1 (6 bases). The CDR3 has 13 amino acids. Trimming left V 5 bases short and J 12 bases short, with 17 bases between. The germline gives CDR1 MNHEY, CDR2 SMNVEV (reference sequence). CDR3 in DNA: TGTGCCAGCAGTAGCCCACAGGGTCGGGGGCAGTTCTTC. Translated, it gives CASSSPQGRGQFF.

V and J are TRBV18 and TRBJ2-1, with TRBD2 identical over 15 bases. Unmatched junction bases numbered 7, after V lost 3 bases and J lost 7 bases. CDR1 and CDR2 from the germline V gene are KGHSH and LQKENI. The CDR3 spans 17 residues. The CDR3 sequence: CASSPQGLAGGRNEQFF. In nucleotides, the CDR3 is TGTGCCAGCTCACCTCAGGGACTAGCGGGGGGAAGAAATGAGCAGTTCTTC.

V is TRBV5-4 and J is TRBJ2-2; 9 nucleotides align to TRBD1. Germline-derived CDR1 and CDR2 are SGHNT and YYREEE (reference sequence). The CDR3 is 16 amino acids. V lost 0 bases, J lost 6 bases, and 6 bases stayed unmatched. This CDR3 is CASSLEPGQGAGELFF. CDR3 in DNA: TGTGCCAGCAGCTTGGAACCGGGACAGGGTGCCGGGGAGCTGTTTTTT.

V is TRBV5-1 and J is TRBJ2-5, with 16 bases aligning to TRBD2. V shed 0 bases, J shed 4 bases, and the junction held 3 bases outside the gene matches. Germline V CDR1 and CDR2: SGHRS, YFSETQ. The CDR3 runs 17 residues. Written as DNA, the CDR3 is TGCGCCAGCAGCTTGGCCGGGACTAGCGGGGGGGTAGAGACCCAGTACTTC. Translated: CASSLAGTSGGVETQYF.

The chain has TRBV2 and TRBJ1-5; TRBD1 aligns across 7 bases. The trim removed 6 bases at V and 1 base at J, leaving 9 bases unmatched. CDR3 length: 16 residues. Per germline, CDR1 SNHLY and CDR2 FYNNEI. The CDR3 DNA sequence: TGTGCCAGCAGCGAACCTCCGGGACAGAGCAATCAGCCCCAGCATTTT. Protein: CASSEPPGQSNQPQHF.

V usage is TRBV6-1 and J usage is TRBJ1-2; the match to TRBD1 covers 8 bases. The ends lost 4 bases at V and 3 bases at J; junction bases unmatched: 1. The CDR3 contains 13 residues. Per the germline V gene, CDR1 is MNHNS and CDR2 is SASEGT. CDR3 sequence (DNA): TGTGCCAGCAGTGCACAGGGGGACTATGGCTACACCTTC. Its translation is CASSAQGDYGYTF.

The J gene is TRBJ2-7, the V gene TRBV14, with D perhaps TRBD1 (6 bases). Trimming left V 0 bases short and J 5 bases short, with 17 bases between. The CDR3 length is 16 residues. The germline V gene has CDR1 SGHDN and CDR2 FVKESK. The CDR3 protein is CASSQDEQGWIHEQYF. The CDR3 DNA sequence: TGTGCCAGCAGCCAAGATGAACAGGGATGGATCCACGAGCAGTACTTC.

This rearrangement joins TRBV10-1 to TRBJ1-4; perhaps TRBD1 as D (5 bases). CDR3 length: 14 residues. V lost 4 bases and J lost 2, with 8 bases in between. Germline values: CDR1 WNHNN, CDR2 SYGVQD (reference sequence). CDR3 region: CASSVNRTNEKLFF. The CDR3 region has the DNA TGCGCCAGCAGTGTCAACAGGACTAATGAAAAACTGTTTTTT.

The CDR3: CSVRGTGSSYEQYF. CDR3 in DNA: TGCAGCGTTCGCGGGACAGGGAGCTCCTACGAGCAGTACTTC. The chain combines TRBV29-1 with TRBJ2-7; 9 bases are a match to TRBD1. V trimming: 5 bases; J trimming: 0 bases; junction bases outside the gene matches: 5. Germline CDR1 SQVTM, CDR2 ANQGSEA. The CDR3 has 14 amino acids.

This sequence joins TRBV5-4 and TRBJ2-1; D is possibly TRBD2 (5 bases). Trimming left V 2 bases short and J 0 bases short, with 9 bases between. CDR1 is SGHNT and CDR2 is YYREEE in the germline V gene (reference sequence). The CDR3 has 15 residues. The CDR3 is CASSFGLSSYNEQFF. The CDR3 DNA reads TGTGCCAGCAGCTTTGGACTGAGCTCCTACAATGAGCAGTTCTTC.

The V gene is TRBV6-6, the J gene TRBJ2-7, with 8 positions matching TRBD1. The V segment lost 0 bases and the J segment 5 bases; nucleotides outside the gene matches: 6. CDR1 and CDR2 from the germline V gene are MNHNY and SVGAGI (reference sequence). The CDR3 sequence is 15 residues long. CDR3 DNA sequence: TGTGCCAGCAGTTACTCTCTCAGGGGGCCTAACGAGCAGTACTTC. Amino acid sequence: CASSYSLRGPNEQYF.

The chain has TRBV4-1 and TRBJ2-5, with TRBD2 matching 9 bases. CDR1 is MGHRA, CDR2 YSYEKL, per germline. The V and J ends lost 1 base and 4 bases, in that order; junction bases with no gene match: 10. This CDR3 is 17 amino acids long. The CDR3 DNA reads TGCGCCAGCAGCCAAGGTGGTGTGGGACTAGCTAGAGAGACCCAGTACTTC. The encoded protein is CASSQGGVGLARETQYF.

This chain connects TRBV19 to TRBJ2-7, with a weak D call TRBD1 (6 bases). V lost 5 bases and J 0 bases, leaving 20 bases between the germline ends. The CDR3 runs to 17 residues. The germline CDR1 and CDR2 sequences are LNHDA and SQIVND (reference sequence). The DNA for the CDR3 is TGTGCCAGTAGTGCCGAAGCGTTGAGACAGGCCTCCTACGAGCAGTACTTC. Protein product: CASSAEALRQASYEQYF.

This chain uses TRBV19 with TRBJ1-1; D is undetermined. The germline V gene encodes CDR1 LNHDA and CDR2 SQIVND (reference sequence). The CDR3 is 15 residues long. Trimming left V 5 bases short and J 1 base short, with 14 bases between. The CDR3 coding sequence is TGTGCCAGTAGTCTGGTAGCAGTGCGGAACACTGAAGCTTTCTTT. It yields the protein CASSLVAVRNTEAFF.

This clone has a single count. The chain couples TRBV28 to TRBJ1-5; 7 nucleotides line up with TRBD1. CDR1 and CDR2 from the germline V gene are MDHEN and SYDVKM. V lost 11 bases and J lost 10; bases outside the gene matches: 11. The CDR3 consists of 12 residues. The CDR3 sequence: CACGDSLNPQHF. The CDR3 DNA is TGTGCCTGTGGGGACAGCCTCAATCCCCAGCATTTT.

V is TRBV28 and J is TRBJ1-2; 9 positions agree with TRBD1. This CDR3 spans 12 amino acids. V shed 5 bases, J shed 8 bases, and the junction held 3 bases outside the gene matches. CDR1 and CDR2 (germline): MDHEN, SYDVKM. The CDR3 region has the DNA TGTGCCAGCAGTGGGGACAGGGACGGCTACACCTTC. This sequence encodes CASSGDRDGYTF.

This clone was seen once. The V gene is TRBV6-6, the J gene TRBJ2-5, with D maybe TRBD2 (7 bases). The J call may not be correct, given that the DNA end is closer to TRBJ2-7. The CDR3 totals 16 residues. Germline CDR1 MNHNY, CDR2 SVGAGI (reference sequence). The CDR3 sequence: CASSPGRGDESYEQYF. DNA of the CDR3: TGTGCCAGCAGCCCGGGGAGGGGGGACGAATCCTACGAGCAGTACTTC.

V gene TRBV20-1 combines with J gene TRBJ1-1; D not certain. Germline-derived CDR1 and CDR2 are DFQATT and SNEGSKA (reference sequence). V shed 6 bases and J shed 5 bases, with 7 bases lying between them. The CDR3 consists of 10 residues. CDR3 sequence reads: CSAGPTEAFF. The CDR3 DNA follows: TGCAGTGCGGGCCCAACTGAAGCTTTCTTT.

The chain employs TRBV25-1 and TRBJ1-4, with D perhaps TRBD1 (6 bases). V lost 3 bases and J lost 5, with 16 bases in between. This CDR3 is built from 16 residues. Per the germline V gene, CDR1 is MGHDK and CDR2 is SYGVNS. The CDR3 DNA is TGTGCCAGCAGTGACCTCGGGACAACAAAGAATGAAAAACTGTTTTTT. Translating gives CASSDLGTTKNEKLFF.

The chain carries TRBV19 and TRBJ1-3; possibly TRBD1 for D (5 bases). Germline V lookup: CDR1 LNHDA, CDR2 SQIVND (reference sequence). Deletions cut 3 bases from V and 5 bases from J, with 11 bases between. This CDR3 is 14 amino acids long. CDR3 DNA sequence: TGTGCCAGTAGTATGGAGGGGATCAGAAACACCATATATTTT. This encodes CASSMEGIRNTIYF.

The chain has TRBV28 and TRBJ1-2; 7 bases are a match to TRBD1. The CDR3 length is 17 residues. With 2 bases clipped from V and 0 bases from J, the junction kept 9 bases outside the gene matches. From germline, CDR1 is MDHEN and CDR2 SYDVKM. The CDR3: CASSLHLRQGPNYGYTF. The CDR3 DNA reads TGTGCCAGCAGTTTACACCTGCGACAGGGCCCTAACTATGGCTACACCTTC.

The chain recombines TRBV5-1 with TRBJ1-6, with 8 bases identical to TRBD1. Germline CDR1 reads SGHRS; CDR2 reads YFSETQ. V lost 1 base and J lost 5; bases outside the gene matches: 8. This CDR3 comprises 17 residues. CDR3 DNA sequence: TGCGCCAGCAGCTTGTCAGCAGGGGGCTTTAATAATTCACCCCTCCACTTT. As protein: CASSLSAGGFNNSPLHF.

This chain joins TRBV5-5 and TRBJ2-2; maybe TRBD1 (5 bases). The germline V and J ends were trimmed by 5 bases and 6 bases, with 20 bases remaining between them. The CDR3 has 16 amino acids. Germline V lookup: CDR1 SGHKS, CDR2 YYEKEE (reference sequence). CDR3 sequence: CASSPPWQGDSGELFF. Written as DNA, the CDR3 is TGTGCCAGCAGTCCTCCCTGGCAGGGCGATTCCGGGGAGCTGTTTTTT.

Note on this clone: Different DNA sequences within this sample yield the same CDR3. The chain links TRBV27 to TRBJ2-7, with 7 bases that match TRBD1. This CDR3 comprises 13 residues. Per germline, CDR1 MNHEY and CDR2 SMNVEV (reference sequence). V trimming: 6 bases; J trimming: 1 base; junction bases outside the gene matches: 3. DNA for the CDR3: TGTGCCAGCAGCCCGGGACAGTCCTACGAGCAGTACTTC. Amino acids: CASSPGQSYEQYF.

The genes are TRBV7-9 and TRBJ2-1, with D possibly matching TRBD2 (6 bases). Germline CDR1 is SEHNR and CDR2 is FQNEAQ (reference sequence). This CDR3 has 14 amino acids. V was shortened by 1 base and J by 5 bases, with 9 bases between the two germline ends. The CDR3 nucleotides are TGTGCCAGCAGCTTAGGGGACTTCAACAATGAGCAGTTCTTC. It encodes CASSLGDFNNEQFF.

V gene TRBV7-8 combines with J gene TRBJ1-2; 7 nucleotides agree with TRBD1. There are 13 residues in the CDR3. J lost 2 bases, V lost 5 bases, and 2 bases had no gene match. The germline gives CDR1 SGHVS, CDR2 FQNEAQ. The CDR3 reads CASSPQGNYGYTF. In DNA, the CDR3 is TGTGCCAGCAGCCCACAGGGGAACTATGGCTACACCTTC. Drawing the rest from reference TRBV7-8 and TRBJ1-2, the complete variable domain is GAGVSQSPRYKVAKRGQDVALRCDPISGHVSLFWYQQALGQGPEFLTYFQNEAQLDKSGLPSDRFFAERPEGSVSTLKIQRTQQEDSAVYLCASSPQGNYGYTFGSGTRLTVV.

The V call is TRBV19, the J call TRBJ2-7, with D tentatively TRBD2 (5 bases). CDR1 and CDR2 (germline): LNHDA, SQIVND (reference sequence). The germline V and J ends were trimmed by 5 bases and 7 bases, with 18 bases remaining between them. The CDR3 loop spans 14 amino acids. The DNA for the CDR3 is TGTGCCAGTAGTCCCCGGGCCTTATCGGGAGAGCAGTACTTC. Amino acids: CASSPRALSGEQYF.